A single sample gave rise to the 16 T cell receptor beta chains below, sequenced in a study of HIV-infected patients and healthy controls (dated by TCRdb to 2014 to 2015). The protocol used for the library was 5' RACE. Sequencer: Illumina MiSeq. Roughly 510 ng RNA was reverse transcribed with SuperScript III using primers against the alpha and beta constant regions. Separate libraries for the alpha and beta chains were generated through chain-specific third strand synthesis that incorporated multiplexing indices. TCRdb reanalyzed the raw reads on its own, using fastp at Q25 for trimming and MiXCR for clone calling, and kept in-frame beta chains. Entries that share a CDR3 protein sequence are merged under the most common genes and DNA. The sample contains 15,000 to 20,000 distinct CDR3 sequences, about 5.4% of them found a single time. Together, the top ten hold 1.9% of the sample. Whole blood was used without cell fractionation, so all unsorted peripheral T cells were reflected in the repertoire.

The source material was blood. The receptors originated from an adult in good health.

This clonotype was counted ten times or more. The chain couples TRBV7-6 to TRBJ2-3, with D possibly TRBD2 on 6 matching bases. This CDR3 spans 15 amino acids. The V gene's germline CDR1 is SGHVS and CDR2 FNYEAQ. The germline V and J ends were trimmed by 5 bases and 1 base, with 13 bases remaining between them. The CDR3 sequence: CASSARPGGTDTQYF. The CDR3 DNA reads as TGTGCCAGCAGCGCCCGCCCGGGGGGCACAGATACGCAGTATTTT.

This clonotype appeared many times. The CDR3 region is CSARDPRTGYSNQPQHF. The CDR3 region has the DNA TGCAGTGCTAGAGATCCCAGGACAGGGTATAGCAATCAGCCCCAGCATTTT. The chain couples TRBV20-1 to TRBJ1-5, with 8 bases fitting TRBD1. Germline values: CDR1 DFQATT, CDR2 SNEGSKA (reference sequence). This CDR3 has 17 residues. Trimming at V came to 0 bases and at J to 0 bases, leaving 7 bases not matched to a gene.

The genes are TRBV5-6 and TRBJ1-5; 7 bases are a match to TRBD1. CDR3 length: 18 amino acids. Losses at the gene ends were 0 bases for V and 1 base for J; bases not matched to a gene: 10. Germline CDR1 reads SGHDT; CDR2 reads YYEEEE. CDR3 sequence: CASSLGLGTEESNQPQHF. The CDR3 region has the DNA TGTGCCAGCAGCTTGGGTTTAGGGACAGAGGAAAGCAATCAGCCCCAGCATTTT.

This clonotype was recorded many times. The V gene is TRBV5-4, the J gene TRBJ1-2; no firm D call. CDR3 length: 15 residues. The ends were cut back, 0 bases at V and 4 bases at J, with 13 bases in the middle. Germline CDR1 SGHNT, CDR2 YYREEE (reference sequence). DNA of the CDR3: TGTGCCAGCAGCTTGGCTGTGATCCCCCTCTATGGCTACACCTTC. This sequence encodes CASSLAVIPLYGYTF.

Ten or more counts support this clonotype. V usage is TRBV20-1 and J usage is TRBJ1-5; D remains unclear. CDR3 length equals 14 residues. Trimming took off 3 bases at V and 5 bases at J, with 14 bases between the two ends. CDR1 DFQATT and CDR2 SNEGSKA come from the germline V gene (reference sequence). The CDR3 here is CSARSFAADQPQHF. The DNA of the CDR3 is TGCAGTGCTAGGTCTTTCGCGGCAGATCAGCCCCAGCATTTT.

This clonotype was observed a few times. This chain joins TRBV20-1 and TRBJ1-6; D unresolved. The ends were cut back, 6 bases at V and 3 bases at J, with 12 bases in the middle. The CDR3 is 14 amino acids. Germline V CDR1 and CDR2: DFQATT, SNEGSKA (reference sequence). The CDR3 bases are TGCAGTGCGCCCGGTGGCCGCTATAATTCACCCCTCCACTTT. This translates into CSAPGGRYNSPLHF.

This clonotype qualifies as medium-sized (0.01 to 0.1%). The chain links TRBV6-2 or TRBV6-3 to TRBJ1-1; TRBD1 agrees at 8 bases. The V gene's germline CDR1 is MNHEY and CDR2 SVGEGT. V lost 2 bases to trimming and J lost 7 bases; unmatched junction nucleotides: 3. The CDR3 extends over 13 amino acids. CDR3 DNA: TGTGCCAGCAGTTACGGACAGGGACTTGAAGCTTTCTTT. Translated: CASSYGQGLEAFF.

In this sample, this clonotype turned up many times. This chain uses TRBV7-2 with TRBJ2-7; 7 bases align to TRBD1. Germline V gives CDR1 SGHTA, CDR2 FQGNSA. The CDR3 spans 13 residues. V was pared by 5 bases and J by 2 bases, with 3 bases of the junction left unmatched. CDR3 sequence reads: CASSAGTAYEQYF. The CDR3 nucleotides read TGTGCCAGCAGCGCCGGGACAGCCTACGAGCAGTACTTC.

This clonotype was counted between two and nine times. The chain joins TRBV19 to TRBJ2-3; no clear D gene. Trimming stripped 6 bases from V and 0 bases from J, with 7 bases between. The germline V gene has CDR1 LNHDA and CDR2 SQIVND (reference sequence). This CDR3 is built from 13 residues. CDR3 DNA sequence: TGTGCCAGTAGCCTACTTAGCACAGATACGCAGTATTTT. Translating it yields CASSLLSTDTQYF.

This clonotype was recorded many times. The chain combines TRBV29-1 with TRBJ1-2, with D uncertain. V was clipped by 5 bases and J by 0 bases, with 13 bases between them. This CDR3 comprises 14 residues. Per germline, CDR1 SQVTM and CDR2 ANQGSEA. The CDR3 reads CSVRWPGANYGYTF. The DNA of the CDR3 is TGCAGCGTTAGATGGCCGGGAGCTAACTATGGCTACACCTTC.

This clonotype was seen ten or more times. This rearrangement joins TRBV18 to TRBJ1-4, with a tentative D call TRBD1 (5 bases). The germline V gene has CDR1 KGHSH and CDR2 LQKENI. This CDR3 comprises 17 residues. Trimming removed 4 bases at V and 10 bases at J, with 25 bases between. This chain's CDR3 is CASSLRGEDAYSGKLFF. DNA of the CDR3: TGTGCCAGCTCACTGAGGGGCGAGGACGCCTATTCCGGAAAACTGTTTTTT.

By sample fraction, this clonotype is medium-sized. The chain uses TRBV6-4 and TRBJ2-3; D is unresolved. This CDR3 has 14 amino acids. V was cut by 3 bases and J by 0 bases, with 7 bases left in between. CDR1 and CDR2 from the germline V gene are MRHNA and SNTAGT. CDR3 region: CASSEKGSTDTQYF. The CDR3 bases are TGTGCCAGCAGTGAGAAGGGAAGCACAGATACGCAGTATTTT.

The gene calls are TRBV20-1 and TRBJ2-7; 7 positions match TRBD2. Trimming cost V 5 bases and J 6 bases; bases outside gene matches: 13. This CDR3 has 14 amino acids. The germline gives CDR1 DFQATT, CDR2 SNEGSKA (reference sequence). CDR3 nucleotides: TGCAGTGCTTCGAGGGAGGGACTCCCCGCCGAGCAGTACTTC. This gives the protein CSASREGLPAEQYF.

The sample holds many counts of this clonotype. The chain uses TRBV19 and TRBJ1-5; TRBD1 is a possible D gene (5 bases). Trimming left V 3 bases short and J 5 bases short, with 11 bases between. The CDR3 covers 14 residues. Germline-derived CDR1 and CDR2 are LNHDA and SQIVND (reference sequence). The CDR3 reads CASSIRQGYQPQHF. As DNA, the CDR3 is TGTGCCAGTAGTATCCGGCAGGGCTATCAGCCCCAGCATTTT.

At least ten counts were recorded for this clonotype. This chain connects TRBV19 to TRBJ2-2; D gene uncertain. Germline values: CDR1 LNHDA, CDR2 SQIVND (reference sequence). The CDR3 is 13 amino acids. Trimming pared 6 bases from V and 0 bases from J, leaving 5 bases between. The CDR3 DNA follows: TGTGCCAGTAGAACCGCGAACACCGGGGAGCTGTTTTTT. It yields the protein CASRTANTGELFF. The full variable domain, in which reference TRBV19 and TRBJ2-2 provide the parts outside the CDR3, is DGGITQSPKYLFRKEGQNVTLSCEQNLNHDAMYWYRQDPGQGLRLIYYSQIVNDFQKGDIAEGYSVSREKKESFPLTVTSAQKNPTAFYLCASRTANTGELFFGEGSRLTVL.

This clonotype counts as medium-sized. The chain recombines TRBV20-1 with TRBJ1-4, with 9 bases that match TRBD1. The V gene's germline CDR1 is DFQATT and CDR2 SNEGSKA (reference sequence). J was trimmed by 8 bases and V by 3 bases; bases with no gene match: 7. The CDR3 loop spans 14 amino acids. Written as DNA, the CDR3 is TGCAGTGCTAGCTCCGGGACAGGGTGGGAAAAACTGTTTTTT. The encoded protein is CSASSGTGWEKLFF.